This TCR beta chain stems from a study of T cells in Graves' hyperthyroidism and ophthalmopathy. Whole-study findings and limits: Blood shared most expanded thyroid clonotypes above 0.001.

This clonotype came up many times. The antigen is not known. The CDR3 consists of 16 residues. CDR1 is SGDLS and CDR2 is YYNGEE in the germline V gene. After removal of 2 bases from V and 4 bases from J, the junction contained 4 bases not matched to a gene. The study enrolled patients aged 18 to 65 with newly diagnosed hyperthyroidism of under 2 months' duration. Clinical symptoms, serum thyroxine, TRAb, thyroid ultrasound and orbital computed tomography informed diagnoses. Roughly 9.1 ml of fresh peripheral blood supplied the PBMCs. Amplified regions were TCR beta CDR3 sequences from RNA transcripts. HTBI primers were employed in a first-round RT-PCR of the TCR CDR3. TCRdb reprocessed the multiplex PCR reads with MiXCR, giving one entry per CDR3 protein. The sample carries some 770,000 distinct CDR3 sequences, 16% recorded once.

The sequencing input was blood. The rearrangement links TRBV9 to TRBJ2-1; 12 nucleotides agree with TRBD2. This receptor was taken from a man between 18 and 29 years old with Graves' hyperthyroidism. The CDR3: CASSVGLAGGYNEQFF. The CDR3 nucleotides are TGTGCCAGCAGCGTTGGGCTAGCGGGAGGGTACAATGAGCAGTTCTTC. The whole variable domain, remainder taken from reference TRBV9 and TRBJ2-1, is DSGVTQTPKHLITATGQRVTLRCSPRSGDLSVYWYQQSLDQGLQFLIQYYNGEERAKGNILERFSAQQFPDLHSELNLSSLELGDSALYFCASSVGLAGGYNEQFFGPGTRLTVL.